This T cell receptor (beta chain) was recorded in a study of blood T cells in healthy people across ages. As for this clonotype: The antigen is not known.

Findings and limits, study-wide: Per million T cells, the diversity of TCR beta decreased roughly linearly as age advanced.

It was with a sample-barcoded 5' primer and a J-beta primer mix that a second PCR of roughly 6 to 11 cycles was run. Tags on each cDNA molecule came from a template-switch adaptor with 12 random nucleotides. Via MiXCR, TCRdb re-called the 5' RACE reads, giving one row per CDR3 protein. The data show over 1,200,000 distinct CDR3 sequences, with approximately 63% seen just once and 6.5% to 8% held by the top ten. From germline, CDR1 is DFQATT and CDR2 SNEGSKA (reference sequence). The CDR3 consists of 15 residues. The ends were cut back, 0 bases at V and 4 bases at J, with 14 bases in the middle. The donors, aged roughly 6 to 100, were healthy Caucasians from Russia.

The V gene is TRBV20-1, the J gene TRBJ2-3; D not resolved. This receptor was taken from a man aged 18 to 29 in good health. The specimen was blood. CDR3 sequence: CSARDLEIEPDTQYF. For the CDR3, the DNA is TGCAGTGCTAGAGATCTGGAAATTGAGCCAGATACGCAGTATTTT.